This T cell receptor (beta chain) was retrieved from a study of control samples from healthy donors and cancer patients. The assay was immunoSEQ multiplex PCR, and TCRdb's table has in-frame clones only and misses some. The profile shows 150,000 to 200,000 clones, over 85% of them singletons. Germline V gene data show CDR1 as SGHAT and CDR2 as FQNNGV. V was clipped by 3 bases and J by 0 bases, with 14 bases between them. The CDR3 extends over 17 amino acids. The source is a woman aged 40 to 50 in good health. The V call is TRBV11-2, the J call TRBJ2-2; D is possibly TRBD2 (5 bases). The sequencing sample was made of blood. The CDR3 DNA is TGTGCCAGCAGCTTGTCTGGACTGCTCGCGAACACCGGGGAGCTGTTTTTT. Translating it yields CASSLSGLLANTGELFF.